The rows below give T cell receptor beta chains drawn from one sample of a study of cytotoxic CD8 clonotypes in ibrutinib-treated CLL. Method: immunoSEQ multiplex PCR; TCRdb's copy keeps in-frame clones and lacks some. In the table there are about 140,000 clones, over 75% of which are singletons. The sequenced sample was PBMCs, obtained after 36 months of ibrutinib treatment. Receptor source: a human donor with chronic lymphocytic leukemia. Each CDR3 is given with its conserved first and last residue. A D gene is named only where the DNA matches it firmly. Some rows have no size entry. The others give once, few or many, or a class for an expanded clone.

CDR3: CASRPIDRGPRYGYTF
DNA: TGTGCCAGCAGACCCATTGACAGGGGGCCCCGCTATGGCTACACCTTC
size: .
D: TRBD1
J: TRBJ1-2
V: TRBV27

CDR3: CASSLTLSYEQYF
DNA: TGTGCCAGCAGCCTAACACTGTCCTACGAGCAGTACTTC
size: once
D: .
J: TRBJ2-7
V: TRBV28

CDR3: CAIRRQGLGNSEAFF
DNA: TGTGCCATCAGAAGACAGGGGCTAGGAAATAGTGAAGCTTTCTTT
size: .
D: TRBD1
J: TRBJ1-1
V: TRBV10-3

CDR3: CASSVGPGQVYGYTF
DNA: TGTGCCAGCAGCGTGGGACCGGGACAGGTATATGGCTACACCTTC
size: .
D: TRBD1
J: TRBJ1-2
V: TRBV7-9

CDR3: CASRGGSYEQYF
DNA: TGTGCCAGTCGCGGGGGCTCCTACGAGCAGTACTTC
size: .
D: TRBD2
J: TRBJ2-7
V: TRBV7-8

CDR3: CASSSPGADTQYF
DNA: TGTGCCAGCAGTTCCCCGGGGGCAGATACGCAGTATTTT
size: .
D: .
J: TRBJ2-3
V: TRBV7-9

CDR3: CASSEGQHTGELFF
DNA: TGCGCCAGCAGCGAAGGCCAGCACACCGGGGAGCTGTTTTTT
size: .
D: .
J: TRBJ2-2
V: TRBV5-1

CDR3: CASSEVRGLREKLFF
DNA: TGTGCCAGCAGTGAGGTTCGGGGTCTACGGGAAAAACTGTTTTTT
size: .
D: .
J: TRBJ1-4
V: TRBV6-1

CDR3: CASSSRTGINYGYTF
DNA: TGTGCCAGCAGTTCCCGGACAGGGATTAACTATGGCTACACCTTC
size: few
D: TRBD1
J: TRBJ1-2
V: TRBV28

CDR3: CASSRDSFDQPQHF
DNA: TGCGCCAGCAGCCGTGACAGTTTCGATCAGCCCCAGCATTTT
size: .
D: .
J: TRBJ1-5
V: TRBV4-1

CDR3: CASSIRVFPIYEQYF
DNA: TGTGCCAGTAGTATAAGGGTTTTTCCCATCTACGAGCAGTACTTC
size: .
D: .
J: TRBJ2-7
V: TRBV19

CDR3: CAIRASGTGYEQYF
DNA: TGTGCCATCAGGGCGAGCGGGACGGGCTACGAGCAGTACTTC
size: few
D: TRBD2
J: TRBJ2-7
V: TRBV10-3

CDR3: CASSSSRRGRDEQYF
DNA: TGTGCCAGCAGTTCCTCCCGGCGGGGGAGGGACGAGCAGTACTTC
size: .
D: TRBD2
J: TRBJ2-7
V: TRBV28

CDR3: CATSSLSDRASLGTEAFF
DNA: TGTGCCACCAGCAGTCTTTCGGACAGGGCCTCCCTTGGGACTGAAGCTTTCTTT
size: .
D: TRBD1
J: TRBJ1-1
V: TRBV15

CDR3: CAWSPGQPNVLTF
DNA: TGTGCCTGGAGTCCCGGTCAGCCCAACGTCCTGACTTTC
size: .
D: .
J: TRBJ2-6
V: TRBV30

CDR3: CASSPTVEAEGYTF
DNA: TGTGCCAGCTCACCCACAGTTGAGGCTGAGGGCTACACCTTC
size: .
D: .
J: TRBJ1-2
V: TRBV18

CDR3: CAWSGKEQYF
DNA: TGTGCCTGGAGTGGGAAGGAGCAGTACTTC
size: once
D: .
J: TRBJ2-7
V: TRBV30

CDR3: CASSSLTSRARTF
DNA: TGTGCCAGCAGTAGTTTGACTTCTCGGGCCAGGACCTTC
size: .
D: .
J: TRBJ1-2
V: TRBV6-5

CDR3: CASSLTTGLGEQYF
DNA: TGTGCCAGCAGCTTAACGACAGGGTTGGGCGAGCAGTACTTC
size: .
D: TRBD1
J: TRBJ2-7
V: TRBV7-3

CDR3: CASSAETASMAQYF
DNA: TGCGCCAGCAGTGCGGAGACAGCCTCTATGGCGCAGTATTTT
size: .
D: .
J: TRBJ2-3
V: TRBV10-1

CDR3: CASTPGEESGELFF
DNA: TGTGCCAGTACCCCCGGCGAGGAATCCGGGGAGCTGTTTTTT
size: .
D: .
J: TRBJ2-2
V: TRBV19

CDR3: CSVGSGGNQPQHF
DNA: TGCAGCGTTGGATCAGGAGGTAATCAGCCCCAGCATTTT
size: .
D: .
J: TRBJ1-5
V: TRBV29-1

CDR3: CASSGTSGRGNEQFF
DNA: TGTGCCAGCAGCGGTACGAGCGGGAGGGGGAATGAGCAGTTCTTC
size: few
D: TRBD2
J: TRBJ2-1
V: TRBV9

CDR3: CASTLNSGRQETQYF
DNA: TGTGCCAGCACCCTCAACTCGGGGCGCCAAGAGACCCAGTACTTC
size: few
D: .
J: TRBJ2-5
V: TRBV5-4

CDR3: CASGRTGSGANVLTF
DNA: TGTGCCAGCGGCCGGACAGGGTCCGGGGCCAACGTCCTGACTTTC
size: few
D: TRBD1
J: TRBJ2-6
V: TRBV6-1

CDR3: CASSPTRRAGELFF
DNA: TGTGCCAGCAGCCCGACTAGAAGGGCCGGGGAGCTGTTTTTT
size: .
D: .
J: TRBJ2-2
V: TRBV7-8

CDR3: CASSPRTSGRVDNEQFF
DNA: TGTGCCAGCAGCCCGAGGACTAGCGGGAGAGTGGATAATGAGCAGTTCTTC
size: .
D: TRBD2
J: TRBJ2-1
V: TRBV7-9

CDR3: CASSDRDLFYEQYF
DNA: TGCGCCAGCAGTGACCGGGACTTATTCTACGAGCAGTACTTC
size: .
D: .
J: TRBJ2-7
V: TRBV10-2

CDR3: CASTHGDGPYEQYF
DNA: TGTGCCAGCACACACGGGGACGGCCCCTACGAGCAGTACTTC
size: .
D: .
J: TRBJ2-7
V: TRBV11-2

CDR3: CAWSRGGPSYEQYF
DNA: TGTGCCTGGAGTCGAGGCGGGCCTTCCTACGAGCAGTACTTC
size: .
D: .
J: TRBJ2-7
V: TRBV30

CDR3: CASSPLGDSYNEQFF
DNA: TGTGCCAGCAGCCCGTTAGGGGACAGCTACAATGAGCAGTTCTTC
size: .
D: TRBD1
J: TRBJ2-1
V: TRBV2

CDR3: CASSYSLQGNEKLFF
DNA: TGTGCCAGCAGTTACTCGTTACAGGGGAATGAAAAACTGTTTTTT
size: .
D: TRBD1
J: TRBJ1-4
V: TRBV6-5

CDR3: CAWSAGSGNTIYF
DNA: TGTGCCTGGAGTGCAGGGTCTGGAAACACCATATATTTT
size: .
D: .
J: TRBJ1-3
V: TRBV30

CDR3: CATNPGTTTNTGELFF
DNA: TGTGCCACAAACCCTGGGACGACCACGAACACCGGGGAGCTGTTTTTT
size: .
D: .
J: TRBJ2-2
V: TRBV7-8

CDR3: CASSPLGSGNTIYF
DNA: TGTGCCAGCAGCCCGCTAGGGTCTGGAAACACCATATATTTT
size: few
D: .
J: TRBJ1-3
V: TRBV5-6

CDR3: CAWSRAGSDTQYF
DNA: TGTGCCTGGAGTCGGGCAGGTTCAGATACGCAGTATTTT
size: .
D: .
J: TRBJ2-3
V: TRBV30

CDR3: CASSTYRGRNTEAFF
DNA: TGTGCCAGCAGTACCTACAGGGGGCGGAACACTGAAGCTTTCTTT
size: .
D: TRBD1
J: TRBJ1-1
V: TRBV27

CDR3: CASRGTGWTEAFF
DNA: TGTGCCAGCAGGGGGACAGGGTGGACTGAAGCTTTCTTT
size: few
D: TRBD1
J: TRBJ1-1
V: TRBV28

CDR3: CASSEDRDSPLHF
DNA: TGTGCCAGCAGCGAAGACAGGGATTCACCCCTCCACTTT
size: .
D: TRBD1
J: TRBJ1-6
V: TRBV5-4

CDR3: CASSPQDTNTGELFF
DNA: TGTGCCAGCTCCCCACAGGACACGAACACCGGGGAGCTGTTTTTT
size: .
D: .
J: TRBJ2-2
V: TRBV18